This T cell receptor (beta chain) emerged from a study of T cells in Graves' hyperthyroidism and ophthalmopathy. Overall study results and limits: Blood samples included most of the expanded thyroid clonotypes exceeding 0.001.

The study based diagnoses on clinical symptoms, serum thyroxine and TRAb, thyroid ultrasound and orbital computed tomography. Amplified TCR beta CDR3 regions came from RNA transcripts. HTBI primers were the set used in a first-round RT-PCR of the TCR CDR3. TCRdb fed the multiplex PCR reads into MiXCR, producing one record per CDR3 protein. The sample has hundreds of thousands of distinct CDR3 sequences; 20% to 25% are singletons. Per germline, CDR1 SEHNR and CDR2 FQNEAQ (reference sequence). This CDR3 contains 14 residues. The V and J ends lost 5 bases and 3 bases, in that order; junction bases with no gene match: 5. This clonotype was counted many times. Its target is unknown.

Sample: blood. The chain is built from TRBV7-9 and TRBJ2-7; TRBD2 matches 9 bases. The source is a woman between 65 and 79 years old with Graves' ophthalmopathy. Here the CDR3 DNA reads TGTGCCAGCAGCAGTAGCGGGAGTTACTACGAGCAGTACTTC. Translated, it gives CASSSSGSYYEQYF.